This T cell receptor (beta chain) is drawn from a study of blood T cell repertoires in COVID-19. Study-wide context: Samples representing acute and convalescent COVID-19 were sourced from the United States, Italy and Spain. T cells, B-cell-depleted T cells, or PBMCs provided the cDNA or gDNA that served as material.

The CDR3 has 15 residues. Germline loops: CDR1 SGHVS, CDR2 FQNEAQ. Trimming cost V 5 bases and J 5 bases, with 15 bases left between them. Generated by immunoSEQ multiplex PCR, the TCRdb table keeps only in-frame clones and is missing some. The sample lists about 260,000 clones, about 87% seen once, with approximately 2.2% in the top ten. The receptor's source is a woman aged 50 to 60 with acute or convalescent COVID-19. Sequencing was done on a sample of peripheral blood. The V call is TRBV7-8, the J call TRBJ1-4, with D uncertain. CDR3 in amino acids: CASSKRRAQNEKLFF. In nucleotides, the CDR3 is TGTGCCAGCAGCAAAAGGAGGGCGCAGAATGAAAAACTGTTTTTT. Together with reference TRBV7-8 and TRBJ1-4, the CDR3 gives the full variable domain: GAGVSQSPRYKVAKRGQDVALRCDPISGHVSLFWYQQALGQGPEFLTYFQNEAQLDKSGLPSDRFFAERPEGSVSTLKIQRTQQEDSAVYLCASSKRRAQNEKLFFGSGTQLSVL.